This TCR beta chain was retrieved from a study of OX40 agonist ivuxolimab in advanced cancers. Study overall: Patients in dose escalation had liver, melanoma, kidney or head and neck cancers. Study-wide findings and caveats: Those patients achieving a partial response at 0.1-3.0 mg/kg showed among the lowest clonal expansion.

This clone showed up just a few times. Its specificity is unknown. Repertoires were generated with immunoSEQ multiplex PCR, while TCRdb's copy carries only in-frame clones and drops some. The sample includes approximately 37,000 clones, approximately 80% seen only once; the top ten take 20% to 25%. The CDR3 has 17 amino acids. Per the germline V gene, CDR1 is SGDLS and CDR2 is YYNGEE. Trimming at V came to 4 bases and at J to 3 bases, leaving 11 bases not matched to a gene. The material was CD4+ or CD8+ T cells sorted from blood, obtained in a trial of the OX40 agonist ivuxolimab. The TCR sequence derives from an adult with an advanced solid tumor such as melanoma, head and neck, liver or kidney cancer. The chain links TRBV9 to TRBJ1-2, with TRBD1 identical over 11 bases. CDR3 loop: CASSPLVRGQGDYGYTF. DNA of the CDR3: TGTGCCAGCAGCCCTCTCGTTCGGGGACAGGGGGACTATGGCTACACCTTC.